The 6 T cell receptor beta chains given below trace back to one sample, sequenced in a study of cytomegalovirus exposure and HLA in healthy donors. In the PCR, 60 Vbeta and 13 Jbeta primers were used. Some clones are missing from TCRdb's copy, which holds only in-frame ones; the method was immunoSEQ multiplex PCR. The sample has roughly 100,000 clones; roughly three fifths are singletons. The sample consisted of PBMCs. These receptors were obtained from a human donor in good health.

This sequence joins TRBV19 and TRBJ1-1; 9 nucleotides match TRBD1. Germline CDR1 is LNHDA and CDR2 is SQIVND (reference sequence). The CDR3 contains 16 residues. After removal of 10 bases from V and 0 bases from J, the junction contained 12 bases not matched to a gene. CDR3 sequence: CATSMGQGLMNTEAFF. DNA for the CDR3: TGTGCCACTTCAATGGGACAGGGATTAATGAACACTGAAGCTTTCTTT. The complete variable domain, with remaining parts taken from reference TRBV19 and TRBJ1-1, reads DGGITQSPKYLFRKEGQNVTLSCEQNLNHDAMYWYRQDPGQGLRLIYYSQIVNDFQKGDIAEGYSVSREKKESFPLTVTSAQKNPTAFYLCATSMGQGLMNTEAFFGQGTRLTVV.

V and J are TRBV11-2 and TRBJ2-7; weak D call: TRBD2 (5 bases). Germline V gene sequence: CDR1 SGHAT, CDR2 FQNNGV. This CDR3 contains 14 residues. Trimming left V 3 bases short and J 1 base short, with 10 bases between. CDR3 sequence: CASSFLDFSYEQYF. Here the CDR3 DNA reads TGTGCCAGCAGCTTCCTGGACTTTTCCTACGAGCAGTACTTC.

In DNA, the CDR3 is TGTGCCAGCAGTTTCAGGGAAACTGAAGCTTTCTTT. As protein: CASSFRETEAFF. The genes are TRBV27 and TRBJ1-1, with D perhaps TRBD1 (5 bases). The CDR3 length is 12 residues. Germline CDR1 reads MNHEY; CDR2 reads SMNVEV (reference sequence). V was shortened by 3 bases and J by 5 bases, with 7 bases between the two germline ends.

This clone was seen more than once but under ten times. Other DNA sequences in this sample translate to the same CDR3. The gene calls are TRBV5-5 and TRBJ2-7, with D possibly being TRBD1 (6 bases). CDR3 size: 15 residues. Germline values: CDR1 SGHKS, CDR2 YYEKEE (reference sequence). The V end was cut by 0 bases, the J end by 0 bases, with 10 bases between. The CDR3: CASSLGDTSSYEQYF. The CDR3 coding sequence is TGTGCCAGCAGCTTGGGGGACACCAGCTCCTACGAGCAGTACTTC. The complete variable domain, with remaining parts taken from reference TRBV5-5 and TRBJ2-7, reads DAGVTQSPTHLIKTRGQQVTLRCSPISGHKSVSWYQQVLGQGPQFIFQYYEKEERGRGNFPDRFSARQFPNYSSELNVNALLLGDSALYLCASSLGDTSSYEQYFGPGTRLTVT.

CDR3 loop: CASSTAGASEQYF. CDR3 in DNA: TGCGCCAGCAGCACAGCGGGAGCGAGTGAGCAGTACTTC. V gene TRBV5-1 combines with J gene TRBJ2-7; 8 bases fit TRBD2. V lost 4 bases and J lost 7; bases outside the gene matches: 7. The germline V gene encodes CDR1 SGHRS and CDR2 YFSETQ. This CDR3 has 13 amino acids.

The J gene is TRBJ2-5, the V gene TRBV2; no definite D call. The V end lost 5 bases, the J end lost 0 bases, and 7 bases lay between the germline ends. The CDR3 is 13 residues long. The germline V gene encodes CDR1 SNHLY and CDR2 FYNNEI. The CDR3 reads CASSLPDQETQYF. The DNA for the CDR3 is TGTGCCAGCAGTCTCCCGGACCAAGAGACCCAGTACTTC.